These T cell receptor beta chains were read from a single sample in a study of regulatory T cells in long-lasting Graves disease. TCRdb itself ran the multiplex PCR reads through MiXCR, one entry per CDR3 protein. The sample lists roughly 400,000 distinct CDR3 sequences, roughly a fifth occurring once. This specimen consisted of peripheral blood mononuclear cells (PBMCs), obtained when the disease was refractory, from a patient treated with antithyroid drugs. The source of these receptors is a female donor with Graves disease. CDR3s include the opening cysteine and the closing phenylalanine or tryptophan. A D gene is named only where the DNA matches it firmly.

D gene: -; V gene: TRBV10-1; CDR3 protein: CASNPAPDEPYEQYF
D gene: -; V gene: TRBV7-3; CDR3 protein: CASSLGHLPSETQYF
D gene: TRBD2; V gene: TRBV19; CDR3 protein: CASSPLPGLAGEETQYF
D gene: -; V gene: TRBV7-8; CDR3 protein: CASSFGGPSYLHF
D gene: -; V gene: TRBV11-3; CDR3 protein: CASSLNNGYEQYF
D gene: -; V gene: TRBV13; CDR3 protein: CASITRGQGLTGELFF
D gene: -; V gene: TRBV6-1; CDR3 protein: CASSEIGRFYEQYF
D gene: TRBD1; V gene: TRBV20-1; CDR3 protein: CSALDRGFDEQYF
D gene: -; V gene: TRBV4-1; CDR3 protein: CASSQEYQGTSNQPQHF
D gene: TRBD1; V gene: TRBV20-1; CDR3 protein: CSAPGQGLETQYF
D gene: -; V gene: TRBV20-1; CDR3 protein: CSASPGEETQYF
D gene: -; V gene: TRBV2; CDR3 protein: CASGGTQETQYF
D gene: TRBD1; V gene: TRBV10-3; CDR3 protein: CAISEADRVSNQPQHF
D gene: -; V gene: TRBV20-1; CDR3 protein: CSARNKTGTYQETQYF
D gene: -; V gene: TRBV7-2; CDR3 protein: CASSLMAQLGKTQYF
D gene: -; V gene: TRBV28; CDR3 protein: CASSLPLGGNTDTQYF
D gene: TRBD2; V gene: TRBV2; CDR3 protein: CASRGLAGVTGELFF
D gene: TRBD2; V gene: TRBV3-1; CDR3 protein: CASSPPRWASGGPNTGELFF
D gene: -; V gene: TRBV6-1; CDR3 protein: CASTLWGKETQYF
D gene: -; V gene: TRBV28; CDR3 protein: CASSAADFTKNIQYF
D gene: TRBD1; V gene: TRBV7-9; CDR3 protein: CASEGASYEQYF
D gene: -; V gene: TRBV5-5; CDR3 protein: CASNPTGRLSDTQYF
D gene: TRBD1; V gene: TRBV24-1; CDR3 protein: CATSDETGGRQTQYF
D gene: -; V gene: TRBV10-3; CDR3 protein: CATHSGYNEQFF
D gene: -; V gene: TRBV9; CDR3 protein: CASSVGTNYGYTF
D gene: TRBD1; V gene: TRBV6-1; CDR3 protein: CASSLQGALSYEQYF
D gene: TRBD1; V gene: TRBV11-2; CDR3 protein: CASSLQTGETEAFF
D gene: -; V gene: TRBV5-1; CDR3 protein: CASSLAGTVTYNEQFF
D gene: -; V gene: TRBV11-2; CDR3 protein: CASRPRPVSSYEQYF
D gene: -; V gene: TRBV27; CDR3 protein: CASSPGTPNTGELFF
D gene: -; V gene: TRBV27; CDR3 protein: CASSLGDAYTEAFF
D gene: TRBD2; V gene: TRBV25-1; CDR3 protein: CASSEWVEASGRPESGEQYF
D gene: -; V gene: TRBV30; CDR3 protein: CAWSVPGGGSNSPLHF
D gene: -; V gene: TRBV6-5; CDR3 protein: CASSYYGQIQETQYF
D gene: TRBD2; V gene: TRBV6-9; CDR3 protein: CASSYTSGRGEYEQYF
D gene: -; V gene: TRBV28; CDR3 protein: CASTTGTPGGNEQFF
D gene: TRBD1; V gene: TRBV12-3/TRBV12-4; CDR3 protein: CASRNTGGDYEQYF